A single TCR beta chain is shown here with its context. Its antigen is still unknown. Using immunoSEQ multiplex PCR, the repertoire was profiled, and TCRdb retains in-frame clones only, with some absent. The sample gives under 50,000 clones, about four fifths of which show up once; over 15% is in the top ten. This sample was taken from a study of T cells in localized non-small cell lung cancer. Study-wide findings and caveats: Peak T cell clonality was found in uninvolved adjacent lung, exceeding tumor. It remains possible that heterogeneity exists, since only one tumor region was sequenced. The study detected a median approximately 57 of the top 100 tumor clones in adjacent lung.

The V end was cut by 7 bases, the J end by 4 bases, with 13 bases between. The CDR3 runs to 13 residues. Looked up from germline, CDR1 is MDHEN and CDR2 is SYDVKM. Sequences were derived from peripheral blood mononuclear cells, sampled before any cancer treatment. This clonotype was obtained from a man aged 35-75 years with stage III lung adenocarcinoma. The V gene is TRBV28, the J gene TRBJ1-1, with D tentatively TRBD1 (5 bases). The CDR3 region is CASTKMQGTEAFF. The CDR3 nucleotides read TGTGCCAGCACGAAAATGCAGGGCACTGAAGCTTTCTTT.